This TCR beta chain is drawn from a study of blood T cell repertoires in COVID-19. Study-wide context: There were acute and convalescent COVID-19 samples, and they came from the United States, Italy and Spain.

Trimming removed 2 bases at V and 3 bases at J, with 6 bases between. The V gene's germline CDR1 is SGHDT and CDR2 YYEEEE. This CDR3 is built from 13 residues. Clones were sequenced by immunoSEQ multiplex PCR, and TCRdb holds only the in-frame ones, with some missing. This sample carries some 80,000 clones, just under 80% of them seen once, and the ten largest clones take just over 35%. This clone was seen a handful of times. The chain links TRBV5-6 to TRBJ2-1; D is unclear. The sample comprised peripheral blood. This clonotype was sampled from a man in his fifties or sixties with COVID-19, enrolled during active disease. The CDR3 DNA sequence: TGTGCCAGCAGCTTTCGGGTCTACAATGAGCAGTTCTTC. As protein: CASSFRVYNEQFF.